This is a list of T cell receptor beta chains from one sample in a study of blood T cells in healthy people across ages. TCRdb passed the 5' RACE reads through MiXCR, listing each CDR3 protein once. Of some 1.6 million distinct CDR3 sequences listed, roughly 32% are singletons. The sample consisted of blood. The source is a woman younger than 45 in good health. The CDR3 runs from the conserved cysteine through the conserved F or W. D genes are given only for firm matches. Expanded clones are given a class, and other clones once, few, many or no size at all.

V	J	D	size	CDR3	DNA
TRBV28	TRBJ1-4	TRBD1	.	CASSLNRDRGTEKLFF	TGTGCCAGCAGTTTAAACCGGGACAGGGGGACTGAAAAACTGTTTTTT
TRBV15	TRBJ1-4	.	.	CATSRETDYNEKLFF	TGTGCCACCAGCAGAGAGACCGACTATAATGAAAAACTGTTTTTT
TRBV10-3	TRBJ2-7	.	.	CAIGSGVYEQYF	TGTGCCATCGGGTCAGGCGTCTACGAGCAGTACTTC
TRBV9	TRBJ1-1	.	.	CASSVKGLNTEAFF	TGTGCCAGCAGCGTCAAGGGCTTGAACACTGAAGCTTTCTTT
TRBV6-1	TRBJ2-7	TRBD2	.	CASSELSGRGAYEQYF	TGTGCCAGCAGTGAGCTTAGCGGGAGAGGGGCCTACGAGCAGTACTTC
TRBV28	TRBJ2-7	.	.	CASSAGTGAGLSSYEQYF	TGTGCCAGCAGTGCCGGGACAGGAGCGGGGCTTAGCTCCTACGAGCAGTACTTC
TRBV4-1	TRBJ2-1	.	.	CASSQDASGRIFEQFF	TGCGCCAGCAGTCAAGACGCATCCGGGCGGATATTTGAGCAGTTCTTC
TRBV4-1	TRBJ1-2	.	few	CASSQPGTRRHYGYTF	TGCGCCAGCAGCCAGCCCGGGACACGGCGGCACTATGGCTACACCTTC
TRBV4-1	TRBJ2-3	.	few	CASSRGVRTTDTQYF	TGCGCCAGCAGCCGAGGGGTAAGGACCACAGATACGCAGTATTTT
TRBV28	TRBJ2-1	TRBD2	.	CASSPVFGASGSSYNEQFF	TGTGCCAGCAGTCCCGTGTTCGGGGCTAGCGGAAGCTCCTACAATGAGCAGTTCTTC
TRBV3-1	TRBJ2-1	TRBD2	.	CASSQDLGLAGTCNEQFF	TGTGCCAGCAGCCAAGATCTTGGGCTAGCGGGGACCTGCAATGAGCAGTTCTTC
TRBV6-6	TRBJ1-1	.	few	CASSAPTDMNTEAFF	TGTGCCAGCAGTGCCCCGACAGATATGAACACTGAAGCTTTCTTT
TRBV6-2/TRBV6-3	TRBJ2-1	.	.	CASMKRNEQFF	TGTGCCAGCATGAAAAGGAATGAGCAGTTCTTC
TRBV7-9	TRBJ2-5	.	.	CASSLAGGSFAETQYF	TGTGCCAGCAGCCTAGCCGGGGGTTCCTTTGCGGAGACCCAGTACTTC
TRBV20-1	TRBJ2-5	TRBD2	few	CSLAGAQETQYF	TGCAGTCTAGCGGGGGCTCAAGAGACCCAGTACTTC
TRBV20-1	TRBJ2-1	.	.	CSARPGGLSYNEQFF	TGCAGTGCTAGGCCCGGGGGGCTCTCCTACAATGAGCAGTTCTTC
TRBV20-1	TRBJ2-5	.	few	CSASQAFQETQYF	TGCAGTGCTAGTCAGGCCTTCCAAGAGACCCAGTACTTC